This passage covers 27 T cell receptor beta chains from one sample sequenced in a study of human T cells and chemical hapten exposure. As to time point: patch test 1, 2 weeks after DPC sensitization. Treatment indicated: therapeutic diphenylcyclopropenone sensitization with weekly scalp DPC. TCRdb re-derived calls from the RACE reads in MiXCR, one entry per CDR3 protein. Of roughly 360,000 distinct CDR3 sequences in the sample, around 5% are singletons; the top ten hold about 2.1%. This sample comprised whole blood, obtained in connection with sensitization to the hapten diphenylcyclopropenone (DPC). The source is a woman in her forties or fifties with alopecia areata. Some clones in this sample may be carry-over from other donors' samples.

The chain has TRBV4-3 and TRBJ1-5; tentatively, D is TRBD1 (5 bases). The CDR3 is made up of 13 amino acids. The germline gives CDR1 LGHNA, CDR2 YSLEER. Trimming left V 1 base short and J 11 bases short, with 12 bases between. The CDR3 bases are TGCGCCAGCAGCCAAGGGATCGGAGGGGCCCAGCATTTT. Translation gives CASSQGIGGAQHF.

J is TRBJ2-3 and V is TRBV12-3 or TRBV12-4; a weak D match, TRBD2 (5 bases). This CDR3 is built from 11 residues. V lost 11 bases and J lost 4, with 10 bases in between. The CDR3: CAARAADTQYF. The CDR3 DNA follows: TGTGCCGCTAGAGCGGCAGATACGCAGTATTTT.

This clonotype was counted between two and nine times. The chain carries TRBV29-1 and TRBJ1-1; D unclear. CDR1 SQVTM and CDR2 ANQGSEA come from the germline V gene. This CDR3 has 12 amino acids. V was clipped by 4 bases and J by 3 bases, with 9 bases between them. The CDR3 sequence: CSVAGRYTEAFF. As DNA, the CDR3 is TGCAGCGTTGCCGGGAGATACACTGAAGCTTTCTTT.

On this clonotype: A junction boundary mismatches the germline segment, possibly from a read error. This chain uses TRBV7-2 with TRBJ2-6; D unresolved. Germline lookup yields CDR1 SGHTA and CDR2 FQGNSA. CDR3 length: 14 residues. The CDR3 DNA reads as TGTGCCAGCAGCTTAGTTGATGGGACCAACGTCCTGACTTTC. Translating it yields CASSLVDGTNVLTF.

This clonotype was observed a handful of times. The chain combines TRBV27 with TRBJ1-5; no reliable D call. V was shortened by 4 bases and J by 4 bases, with 14 bases between the two germline ends. The CDR3 is 15 amino acids. Germline V CDR1 and CDR2: MNHEY, SMNVEV (reference sequence). The CDR3 DNA follows: TGTGCCAGCAGTTCGGGTCCCCCGGGTAATCAGCCCCAGCATTTT. Residues: CASSSGPPGNQPQHF.

This clonotype was counted at least ten times. The CDR3 spells CSALTGNYGYTF. The CDR3 region has the DNA TGCAGTGCTCTTACAGGGAACTATGGCTACACCTTC. The chain links TRBV20-1 to TRBJ1-2, with D perhaps matching TRBD1 (6 bases). The CDR3 has 12 amino acids. Germline CDR1 and CDR2: DFQATT and SNEGSKA (reference sequence). Trimming shortened V by 5 bases and J by 2 bases, and 9 bases separated the two germline ends.

This clonotype has more than one count but fewer than ten. The J gene is TRBJ2-1, the V gene TRBV5-1, with TRBD2 identical over 12 bases. CDR3 length: 16 residues. Unmatched junction bases numbered 5, after V lost 4 bases and J lost 3 bases. Germline-derived CDR1 and CDR2 are SGHRS and YFSETQ. CDR3 region: CASSPTSGGLYNEQFF. The CDR3 DNA is TGCGCCAGCAGCCCGACTAGCGGGGGCCTCTACAATGAGCAGTTCTTC.

This clonotype was detected ten times or more. The chain carries TRBV27 and TRBJ1-6; 8 bases align to TRBD1. The CDR3 spans 18 residues. J lost 7 bases, V lost 0 bases, and 11 bases had no gene match. Germline V gene sequence: CDR1 MNHEY, CDR2 SMNVEV (reference sequence). In DNA form, the CDR3 reads TGTGCCAGCAGTTTATCGAGCACAGGGGGTTCTCGGAATTCACCCCTCCACTTT. Protein product: CASSLSSTGGSRNSPLHF.

In this sample, this clonotype turned up a few times. This chain links TRBV7-9 with TRBJ2-1, with no clear D. The length of the CDR3 is 9 residues. Germline CDR1 SEHNR, CDR2 FQNEAQ (reference sequence). The CDR3 region is CATWPTEFF. The CDR3 DNA is TGTGCAACCTGGCCCACGGAGTTCTTC.

This clonotype showed up many times. The gene calls are TRBV7-2 and TRBJ2-2, with 7 bases that match TRBD1. After removal of 6 bases from V and 4 bases from J, the junction contained 8 bases not matched to a gene. Germline CDR1 reads SGHTA; CDR2 reads FQGNSA. The CDR3 sequence is 15 residues long. In DNA form, the CDR3 reads TGTGCCAGCAGTCAGGGGGACCTCCGCACCGGGGAGCTGTTTTTT. Translated: CASSQGDLRTGELFF.

V usage is TRBV20-1 and J usage is TRBJ2-7; a weak D match, TRBD2 (6 bases). The CDR3 consists of 12 residues. The germline V and J ends were trimmed by 6 bases and 3 bases, with 12 bases remaining between them. Germline V gives CDR1 DFQATT, CDR2 SNEGSKA (reference sequence). CDR3 sequence reads: CSAFRRDYEQYF. CDR3 sequence (DNA): TGCAGTGCGTTTAGGAGGGACTACGAGCAGTACTTC.

Many counts were recorded for this clonotype. The chain couples TRBV20-1 to TRBJ2-1; D is undetermined. Germline V lookup: CDR1 DFQATT, CDR2 SNEGSKA (reference sequence). CDR3 length: 12 amino acids. Trimming removed 3 bases at V and 4 bases at J, with 7 bases between. CDR3 sequence reads: CSASPVYNEQFF. CDR3 DNA sequence: TGCAGTGCTAGCCCCGTTTACAATGAGCAGTTCTTC.

This clonotype appeared many times. The chain has TRBV18 and TRBJ1-2; possible D gene TRBD1, 5 bases. Germline V lookup: CDR1 KGHSH, CDR2 LQKENI. This CDR3 is 14 amino acids long. The V end was cut by 0 bases, the J end by 4 bases, with 9 bases between. This CDR3 reads CASSPPTESYGYTF. Written as DNA, the CDR3 is TGTGCCAGCTCACCACCGACAGAATCCTATGGCTACACCTTC. The entire variable domain, with the rest obtained from reference TRBV18 and TRBJ1-2, is as follows: NAGVMQNPRHLVRRRGQEARLRCSPMKGHSHVYWYRQLPEEGLKFMVYLQKENIIDESGMPKERFSAEFPKEGPSILRIQQVVRGDSAAYFCASSPPTESYGYTFGSGTRLTVV.

In this sample, this clonotype turned up a few times. J is TRBJ1-1 and V is TRBV6-6; 8 bases fit TRBD1. The germline gives CDR1 MNHNY, CDR2 SVGAGI (reference sequence). The CDR3 is 15 residues long. With 2 bases clipped from V and 5 bases from J, the junction kept 7 bases outside the gene matches. The CDR3 is CASSYTRTGITEAFF. The CDR3 DNA is TGTGCCAGCAGTTACACCCGGACAGGGATTACTGAAGCTTTCTTT.

This clonotype came up many times. The genes are TRBV7-8 and TRBJ2-4; 14 nucleotides match TRBD2. The junction had 14 bases not matched to a gene; V was cut back by 6 bases and J by 7 bases. Germline V CDR1 and CDR2: SGHVS, FQNEAQ. The CDR3 covers 18 residues. The CDR3: CASSQPGTSGSLWNIQYF. The CDR3 DNA sequence: TGTGCCAGCAGTCAACCCGGGACTAGCGGGAGCCTTTGGAACATTCAGTACTTC. The full variable domain, completed using reference TRBV7-8 and TRBJ2-4, is GAGVSQSPRYKVAKRGQDVALRCDPISGHVSLFWYQQALGQGPEFLTYFQNEAQLDKSGLPSDRFFAERPEGSVSTLKIQRTQQEDSAVYLCASSQPGTSGSLWNIQYFGAGTRLSVL.

This clonotype has at least ten counts. The genes are TRBV14 and TRBJ2-5, with D perhaps matching TRBD2 (6 bases). The CDR3 runs to 16 residues. Deletions cut 4 bases from V and 5 bases from J, with 20 bases between. Germline V lookup: CDR1 SGHDN, CDR2 FVKESK. The CDR3 protein is CASSPPWRGGRETQYF. DNA for the CDR3: TGTGCCAGCAGCCCACCCTGGCGGGGCGGGCGGGAGACCCAGTACTTC.

This clonotype was seen a few times. This chain links TRBV24-1 with TRBJ2-7; 8 bases line up with TRBD1. The CDR3 consists of 13 residues. Germline V lookup: CDR1 KGHDR, CDR2 SFDVKD. The ends lost 4 bases at V and 5 bases at J; junction bases unmatched: 3. The CDR3 region has the DNA TGTGCCACCAGTGACAGGGGGCGCGACGAGCAGTACTTC. The encoded protein is CATSDRGRDEQYF.

This clonotype was found many times. This chain connects TRBV6-1 to TRBJ2-5; 8 bases map to TRBD1. Germline CDR1 is MNHNS and CDR2 is SASEGT. V lost 3 bases and J lost 6; bases outside the gene matches: 3. The CDR3 contains 13 residues. CDR3 amino acids: CASSDGQGQTQYF. CDR3 DNA sequence: TGTGCCAGCAGTGACGGACAGGGTCAGACCCAGTACTTC.

This clonotype occurred many times. The chain combines TRBV30 with TRBJ1-1, with 7 bases that match TRBD1. Trimming at V came to 7 bases and at J to 1 base, leaving 3 bases not matched to a gene. The length of the CDR3 is 12 residues. The V gene's germline CDR1 is GTSNPN and CDR2 SVGIG (reference sequence). The CDR3: CAFRQGNTEAFF. Written as DNA, the CDR3 is TGTGCCTTCCGACAGGGGAACACTGAAGCTTTCTTT.

V and J are TRBV10-3 and TRBJ2-7; tentative D call: TRBD2 (5 bases). V shed 2 bases and J shed 5 bases, with 16 bases lying between them. The CDR3 has 15 residues. CDR1 is ENHRY, CDR2 SYGVKD, per germline. DNA for the CDR3: TGTGCCATCAGTGAGGGCTCGGGGTTCCTGAACGAGCAGTACTTC. Residues: CAISEGSGFLNEQYF.

This clonotype was found many times. The chain carries TRBV13 and TRBJ2-5; D is ambiguous. CDR1 and CDR2 (germline): PRHDT, FYEKMQ (reference sequence). Trimming stripped 2 bases from V and 0 bases from J, with 7 bases between. The CDR3 sequence is 14 residues long. CDR3 DNA sequence: TGTGCCAGCAGCTTAAAGGGTTACCAAGAGACCCAGTACTTC. This gives the protein CASSLKGYQETQYF.

Comment on this clonotype: A much larger clone differs from this one at a single base, so this may be a read error. This chain connects TRBV29-1 to TRBJ2-1; D is perhaps TRBD2 (5 bases). Per germline, CDR1 SQVTM and CDR2 ANQGSEA. This CDR3 has 12 amino acids. V was trimmed by 5 bases and J by 11 bases, leaving 16 bases between them. CDR3 DNA sequence: TGCAGCGTTTGGTCTCGGGGAGATCAGCAGTTCTTC. The encoded protein is CSVWSRGDQQFF.

CDR3 DNA sequence: TGTGCCAGCAGTTCTAATCAGGGTGGCGATACGCAGTATTTT. It specifies CASSSNQGGDTQYF. The chain combines TRBV5-4 with TRBJ2-3, with D tentatively TRBD1 (5 bases). The CDR3 runs to 14 residues. V shed 5 bases and J shed 6 bases, with 16 bases lying between them. CDR1 is SGHNT, CDR2 YYREEE, per germline (reference sequence).

In this sample, this clonotype turned up many times. This rearrangement joins TRBV12-3 or TRBV12-4 to TRBJ2-3, with 10 bases aligning to TRBD1. Unmatched junction bases numbered 3, after V lost 3 bases and J lost 6 bases. CDR3 length equals 14 residues. The CDR3 sequence: CASSLGQGPDTQYF. DNA for the CDR3: TGTGCCAGCAGTTTGGGACAGGGGCCCGATACGCAGTATTTT.

This clonotype was detected ten times or more. The rearrangement uses TRBV28 and TRBJ2-7; no clear D gene. Looked up from germline, CDR1 is MDHEN and CDR2 is SYDVKM. CDR3 length: 12 amino acids. V shed 2 bases and J shed 5 bases, with 7 bases lying between them. CDR3 in DNA: TGTGCCAGCAGTTTACCCTGGGACGAGCAGTACTTC. It encodes CASSLPWDEQYF.

At least ten counts were recorded for this clonotype. V usage is TRBV6-2 or TRBV6-3 and J usage is TRBJ2-7; TRBD1 agrees at 8 bases. Per the germline V gene, CDR1 is MNHEY and CDR2 is SVGEGT. This CDR3 comprises 14 residues. J gave up 3 bases and V 5 bases, and 6 bases lay outside the gene matches. The CDR3 spells CASSRPDRVYEQYF. CDR3 DNA sequence: TGTGCCAGCAGTCGCCCGGACAGGGTCTACGAGCAGTACTTC.

The table lists this clonotype with many counts. The chain links TRBV7-9 to TRBJ1-1; D unresolved. The CDR3 loop spans 13 amino acids. V lost 10 bases, J lost 0 bases, and 12 bases lay in between. CDR1 is SEHNR and CDR2 is FQNEAQ in the germline V gene (reference sequence). CDR3 DNA: TGTGCCACCCTCCTCTCAATGAACACTGAAGCTTTCTTT. Its protein product is CATLLSMNTEAFF.